The next 4 T cell receptor beta chains were all read from a single sample in a study of glioma-infiltrating T cells. Amplification of TCR alpha and beta CDR3 regions from RNA used iRepertoire nested multiplex PCR. TCRdb independently ran MiXCR on the multiplex PCR reads; one entry per CDR3 protein. The sample holds roughly 120,000 distinct CDR3 sequences, roughly 24% seen once. The sample taken for sequencing was glioma tissue, nonneoplastic brain tissue, or PBMCs (not recorded which). The receptor source for this set is a human donor with low-grade glioma or glioblastoma, undergoing nonglioma brain surgery, or in good health (not recorded which).

This clonotype was recorded many times. The rearrangement uses TRBV19 and TRBJ1-1; no clear D. The CDR3 has 12 amino acids. Per germline, CDR1 LNHDA and CDR2 SQIVND (reference sequence). V lost 10 bases and J 1 base, leaving 10 bases between the germline ends. This CDR3 is CATGPENTEAFF. CDR3 in DNA: TGTGCCACGGGTCCAGAGAACACTGAAGCTTTCTTT.

The chain recombines TRBV2 with TRBJ2-1, with 8 bases fitting TRBD1. The CDR3 runs to 15 residues. Trimming at V came to 7 bases and at J to 7 bases, leaving 12 bases not matched to a gene. Germline V gene lookup returns CDR1 SNHLY and CDR2 FYNNEI. CDR3 in amino acids: CASTNDRGGSNEQFF. The CDR3 DNA reads as TGTGCCAGCACTAATGACAGGGGTGGGTCGAATGAGCAGTTCTTC.

This clonotype was picked up a small number of times. The genes are TRBV19 and TRBJ1-6, with D maybe TRBD1 (6 bases). The CDR3 covers 12 residues. CDR1 LNHDA and CDR2 SQIVND come from the germline V gene (reference sequence). V shed 7 bases and J shed 7 bases, with 8 bases lying between them. CDR3 DNA: TGTGCCAGTAATCAGGGGAATTCACCCCTCCACTTT. Encoded protein: CASNQGNSPLHF.

This clonotype has only a few counts. This clone may be a read error of a much larger clone one base away. The chain carries TRBV20-1 and TRBJ2-7; the match to TRBD2 covers 14 bases. J gave up 6 bases and V 6 bases, and 4 bases lay outside the gene matches. The V gene's germline CDR1 is DFQATT and CDR2 SNEGSKA (reference sequence). The CDR3 consists of 13 residues. The CDR3 DNA sequence: TGCAGTGCCGGGACTAGCGGGAGTATCGAGCAGTACTTC. As protein: CSAGTSGSIEQYF.